Listed below are T cell receptor beta chains from one sample, sequenced in a study of T-cell reconstitution after alpha-beta-depleted transplantation in children. TCRdb re-called the PCR reads with MiXCR, one entry per CDR3 protein. The data show a few hundred thousand distinct CDR3 sequences, around 25% seen once. Here the sequenced sample was PBMCs, mostly from graft donor cells, taken 180 days after TCRalphabeta/CD19-depleted stem cell transplant. All receptors derive from a male patient aged 10-17 years who had a stem cell transplant for acute lymphoblastic leukemia, so the T cells may come from the graft donor. Both conserved end residues are part of each CDR3. Each record gives: clone size, J gene, D gene, CDR3 length, V gene, CDR3 DNA, CDR3 protein. A D gene is named only where the DNA matches it firmly. Only some rows state a clone size, as once, few, many or a class for expanded clones.

size: once
J: TRBJ2-1
D: TRBD2
length: 21
V: TRBV4-1
DNA: TGCGCCAGCAGCCAAGAAAGGTTACTAGCGGGAGGCCGTGGGTCCTACAATGAGCAGTTCTTC
CDR3: CASSQERLLAGGRGSYNEQFF

size: once
J: TRBJ2-1
D: TRBD2
length: 19
V: TRBV7-6
DNA: TGTGCCAGCAGCTTAAGGGTCCTTGGGACTAGCGGGAGGGCCGATGAGCAGTTCTTC
CDR3: CASSLRVLGTSGRADEQFF

size: NA
J: TRBJ2-1
D: TRBD2
length: 12
V: TRBV12-3/TRBV12-4
DNA: TGTGCCAGCAGGAGTAGCGGGATGGGGCAGTTCTTC
CDR3: CASRSSGMGQFF

size: few
J: TRBJ1-5
D: NA
length: 13
V: TRBV10-2
DNA: TGCGCCAGCAGTCCCTTCTGGGGGGGAGAGCAGCATTTT
CDR3: CASSPFWGGEQHF

size: few
J: TRBJ1-2
D: TRBD1
length: 17
V: TRBV3-1
DNA: TGTGCCAGCAGCCAATACAGGACAGGGGGCGCCAACTATGGCTACACCTTC
CDR3: CASSQYRTGGANYGYTF

size: NA
J: TRBJ1-3
D: NA
length: 20
V: TRBV5-1
DNA: TGCGCCAGCAGCGCCTCCTACCGGGCATCCTACCGGTACTCTGGAAACACCATATATTTT
CDR3: CASSASYRASYRYSGNTIYF

size: few
J: TRBJ2-7
D: TRBD2
length: 19
V: TRBV28
DNA: TGTGCCAGCAGTCCTACCCGTAGCGGGAGGGCCTCGGGTAGGTACGAGCAGTACTTC
CDR3: CASSPTRSGRASGRYEQYF

size: NA
J: TRBJ2-7
D: NA
length: 12
V: TRBV3-1
DNA: TGTGCCAGCAGCCAAGAGTGGCGCGAGCAGTACTTC
CDR3: CASSQEWREQYF

size: medium-sized
J: TRBJ2-5
D: TRBD2
length: 15
V: TRBV7-2
DNA: TGTGCCAGCAGCCCTTTTAGCGGGGGGGCCGAGACCCAGTACTTC
CDR3: CASSPFSGGAETQYF

size: few
J: TRBJ2-3
D: TRBD2
length: 16
V: TRBV4-2
DNA: TGTGCCAGCAGCCAATCCACTAGCGGGAGTAAAGATACGCAGTATTTT
CDR3: CASSQSTSGSKDTQYF

size: few
J: TRBJ2-2
D: TRBD2
length: 16
V: TRBV5-1
DNA: TGCGCCAGCAGCTTGGTAGCGGGTGCGAACACCGGGGAGCTGTTTTTT
CDR3: CASSLVAGANTGELFF

size: few
J: TRBJ2-7
D: TRBD1
length: 17
V: TRBV24-1
DNA: TGTGCCACCAGTGACCCAGCCCCGGGACAGGGGACCGACGAGCAGTACTTC
CDR3: CATSDPAPGQGTDEQYF

size: NA
J: TRBJ1-1
D: NA
length: 14
V: TRBV5-1
DNA: TGCGCCAGCAGCTTGGCCGGGGGAGGCACTGAAGCTTTCTTT
CDR3: CASSLAGGGTEAFF

size: NA
J: TRBJ2-1
D: NA
length: 16
V: TRBV25-1
DNA: TGTGCCAGCAGTAGGCTTCGCGGGGCCTCCTACAATGAGCAGTTCTTC
CDR3: CASSRLRGASYNEQFF

size: once
J: TRBJ1-4
D: TRBD1
length: 16
V: TRBV7-9
DNA: TGTGCCAGCACAATTTCTGCCGGGACAGGGCCTGAAAAACTGTTTTTT
CDR3: CASTISAGTGPEKLFF

size: few
J: TRBJ2-1
D: TRBD2
length: 15
V: TRBV10-1
DNA: TGCGCCAGCAGCCCCCGGGCTAGCGGGAGCGATGAGCAGTTCTTC
CDR3: CASSPRASGSDEQFF

size: few
J: TRBJ2-4
D: TRBD1
length: 14
V: TRBV29-1
DNA: TGCAGCGGGACCCTCAGGGGGCGGAGGAACATTCAGTACTTC
CDR3: CSGTLRGRRNIQYF

size: NA
J: TRBJ2-7
D: TRBD1
length: 15
V: TRBV18
DNA: TGTGCCAGCTCACATCCGGGACAGGGCTCCTACGAGCAGTACTTC
CDR3: CASSHPGQGSYEQYF

size: many
J: TRBJ1-2
D: NA
length: 14
V: TRBV7-9
DNA: TGTGCCAGCAGCTTATCAAGACAGGTCTATGGCTACACCTTC
CDR3: CASSLSRQVYGYTF

size: NA
J: TRBJ1-1
D: TRBD1
length: 15
V: TRBV20-1
DNA: TGCAGTGCTAGAGTCACAGGGGGCGGGGGGACTGAAGCTTTCTTT
CDR3: CSARVTGGGGTEAFF

size: NA
J: TRBJ2-1
D: TRBD2
length: 16
V: TRBV11-2
DNA: TGTGCCAGCAGCCGGACTAGCGGGAGTACCTACAATGAGCAGTTCTTC
CDR3: CASSRTSGSTYNEQFF

size: few
J: TRBJ2-7
D: NA
length: 15
V: TRBV11-2
DNA: TGTGCCAGCAGCTTAGAACTAGCTGAAATTTACGAGCAGTACTTC
CDR3: CASSLELAEIYEQYF

size: NA
J: TRBJ2-1
D: NA
length: 17
V: TRBV7-3
DNA: TGTGCCAGCAGCGGGGGACAAGGGGTACCTTCCTACAATGAGCAGTTCTTC
CDR3: CASSGGQGVPSYNEQFF

size: NA
J: TRBJ1-3
D: TRBD1
length: 18
V: TRBV12-3/TRBV12-4
DNA: TGTGCCAGCAGGTTCGGGACAGCCGTACCTTTCTCTGGAAACACCATATATTTT
CDR3: CASRFGTAVPFSGNTIYF

size: many
J: TRBJ2-2
D: TRBD2
length: 15
V: TRBV5-4
DNA: TGTGCCAGCAGCCGAGCGGGAGCGGGGACCGGGGAGCTGTTTTTT
CDR3: CASSRAGAGTGELFF

size: NA
J: TRBJ1-2
D: TRBD1
length: 14
V: TRBV4-1
DNA: TGCGCCAGCAGGTTCCCGGGACAGGGTGAGGGCTACACCTTC
CDR3: CASRFPGQGEGYTF

size: NA
J: TRBJ2-2
D: NA
length: 16
V: TRBV12-3/TRBV12-4
DNA: TGTGCCAGCAGTTCCCCCTCTAGTGCGAACACCGGGGAGCTGTTTTTT
CDR3: CASSSPSSANTGELFF

size: NA
J: TRBJ2-7
D: NA
length: 16
V: TRBV11-2
DNA: TGTGCCAGCAGCTTAGATGTCCGCACCCTCTCCTACGAGCAGTACTTC
CDR3: CASSLDVRTLSYEQYF

size: few
J: TRBJ2-7
D: TRBD2
length: 14
V: TRBV20-1
DNA: TGCAGTGCCGAGGGGCCTAGCGGGATATACGAGCAGTACTTC
CDR3: CSAEGPSGIYEQYF

size: NA
J: TRBJ2-1
D: NA
length: 12
V: TRBV20-1
DNA: TGCAGTGCTAGATACAGGGAGAATGAGCAGTTCTTC
CDR3: CSARYRENEQFF

size: NA
J: TRBJ2-3
D: TRBD2
length: 17
V: TRBV20-1
DNA: TGCAGTGCTAGAGATCGGGGGCTAGCGGGAGCCCGAGATACGCAGTATTTT
CDR3: CSARDRGLAGARDTQYF

size: many
J: TRBJ2-5
D: NA
length: 14
V: TRBV12-3/TRBV12-4
DNA: TGTGCCAGCAGCCCTAGCAAAGGGCAAGAGACCCAGTACTTC
CDR3: CASSPSKGQETQYF

size: NA
J: TRBJ2-7
D: NA
length: 14
V: TRBV27
DNA: TGTGCCAGCAGTTTTGTCGACACCACCTACGAGCAGTACTTC
CDR3: CASSFVDTTYEQYF

size: NA
J: TRBJ1-1
D: NA
length: 13
V: TRBV14
DNA: TGTGCCAGCAGCCAAGATGGGACGTTAGAAGCTTTCTTT
CDR3: CASSQDGTLEAFF

size: NA
J: TRBJ1-2
D: NA
length: 14
V: TRBV5-1
DNA: TGCGCCAGCAGCTTGGCCGGAATGAACTATGGCTACACCTTC
CDR3: CASSLAGMNYGYTF

size: NA
J: TRBJ1-2
D: TRBD1
length: 14
V: TRBV7-9
DNA: TGTGCCAGCAGCTCAACAGGGGGCGGGTATGGCTACACCTTC
CDR3: CASSSTGGGYGYTF

size: NA
J: TRBJ2-7
D: TRBD1
length: 16
V: TRBV4-2
DNA: TGTGCCAGCAGCCAAGGTCCCGACAGGGGGAGTAACGAGCAGTACTTC
CDR3: CASSQGPDRGSNEQYF

size: NA
J: TRBJ2-1
D: NA
length: 14
V: TRBV24-1
DNA: TGTGCCACCAGCCACAGGGAGGGGAGGAATGAGCAGTTCTTC
CDR3: CATSHREGRNEQFF

size: few
J: TRBJ2-7
D: NA
length: 16
V: TRBV15
DNA: TGTGCCACCAGCAGCCCCGGGAGCAGGAGCTCCTACGAGCAGTACTTC
CDR3: CATSSPGSRSSYEQYF

size: few
J: TRBJ2-5
D: TRBD2
length: 16
V: TRBV5-1
DNA: TGCGCCAGCAGCTTCTCGATAGCGGGAGGGTTGGAGACCCAGTACTTC
CDR3: CASSFSIAGGLETQYF

size: few
J: TRBJ1-4
D: NA
length: 15
V: TRBV20-1
DNA: TGCAGTGCTAGAGACACCGGGACAACTAATGAAAAACTGTTTTTT
CDR3: CSARDTGTTNEKLFF

size: NA
J: TRBJ2-3
D: TRBD2
length: 16
V: TRBV6-5
DNA: TGTGCCAGCAGTTACTTTAGCGGGACCAGCACAGATACGCAGTATTTT
CDR3: CASSYFSGTSTDTQYF

size: NA
J: TRBJ2-5
D: NA
length: 14
V: TRBV3-1
DNA: TGTGCCAGCAGCCAAGAGGGCCGTATGTGGACCCAGTACTTC
CDR3: CASSQEGRMWTQYF

size: NA
J: TRBJ2-3
D: NA
length: 14
V: TRBV10-2
DNA: TGCGCCAGCACTGGCGGGGCTAGCACAGATACGCAGTATTTT
CDR3: CASTGGASTDTQYF

size: NA
J: TRBJ1-2
D: NA
length: 14
V: TRBV7-6
DNA: TGTGCCAGCAGCTTAGGCTTTCTAGGGGATGGCTACCCCTTC
CDR3: CASSLGFLGDGYPF

size: few
J: TRBJ1-5
D: NA
length: 14
V: TRBV27
DNA: TGTGCCAGCAGTGCCTTCCTATCGGGGGGAAACCAGCATTTT
CDR3: CASSAFLSGGNQHF

size: NA
J: TRBJ2-7
D: TRBD2
length: 16
V: TRBV10-1
DNA: TGCGCCAGCAGTGTAGAGACTAGCGGAGGGGACAACGAGCAGTACTTC
CDR3: CASSVETSGGDNEQYF

size: NA
J: TRBJ2-3
D: NA
length: 18
V: TRBV21-1
DNA: TGTGCCAGCAGCAAAGCAGAGACAGGGGCAACCCTCACAGATACGCAGTATTTT
CDR3: CASSKAETGATLTDTQYF

size: few
J: TRBJ1-6
D: NA
length: 14
V: TRBV5-8
DNA: TGTGCCAGCAGCTTGATTGGCCGTAATTCACCCCTCCACTTT
CDR3: CASSLIGRNSPLHF

size: few
J: TRBJ2-7
D: NA
length: 16
V: TRBV4-1
DNA: TGCGCCAGCAGCCAAGATCCCAGGACAGCACCCTACGAGCAGTACTTC
CDR3: CASSQDPRTAPYEQYF

size: NA
J: TRBJ1-2
D: NA
length: 13
V: TRBV3-1
DNA: TGTGCCAGCAGCCGGACGGGTGGCTATGGCTACACCTTC
CDR3: CASSRTGGYGYTF

size: NA
J: TRBJ2-7
D: NA
length: 14
V: TRBV5-1
DNA: TGCGCCAGCAGCTTAGGGTCCGGCGGAAACGAGCAGTACTTC
CDR3: CASSLGSGGNEQYF

size: few
J: TRBJ2-7
D: NA
length: 14
V: TRBV7-9
DNA: TGTGCCAGCAGCTCCGGGATGAGGGTCTCCGAGCAGTACTTC
CDR3: CASSSGMRVSEQYF

size: few
J: TRBJ2-7
D: NA
length: 13
V: TRBV6-2/TRBV6-3
DNA: TGTGCCACCAGAACGGGACAACCCTACGAGCAGTACTTC
CDR3: CATRTGQPYEQYF